Following are 29 T cell receptor beta chains from one sample sequenced in a study of cytomegalovirus exposure and HLA in healthy donors. 13 Jbeta primers and 60 Vbeta primers were used for the PCR. Using immunoSEQ multiplex PCR, the repertoire was profiled, and TCRdb retains in-frame clones only, with some absent. The sample yields over 95,000 clones, roughly 70% seen once. Sequenced material: PBMCs. Receptors were obtained from a woman in her thirties or forties in good health and CMV-seropositive.

This clone appeared a single time. The V call is TRBV30, the J call TRBJ1-1; the D is unclear. The CDR3 runs 13 residues. V lost 5 bases to trimming and J lost 3 bases, with 13 bases between them. CDR1 is GTSNPN, CDR2 SVGIG, per germline (reference sequence). CDR3 in amino acids: CAWALSMDTEAFF. The CDR3 DNA reads TGTGCCTGGGCTTTGAGCATGGACACTGAAGCTTTCTTT.

The rearrangement links TRBV2 to TRBJ2-5; possible D gene TRBD2, 6 bases. V lost 7 bases and J 5 bases, leaving 17 bases between the germline ends. Per the germline V gene, CDR1 is SNHLY and CDR2 is FYNNEI. The CDR3 loop spans 14 amino acids. The CDR3, as DNA: TGTGCCAGCATCCGTCGAGCCACTAGCGAGACCCAGTACTTC. Translating it yields CASIRRATSETQYF.

The genes are TRBV29-1 and TRBJ2-5; D is unclear. The CDR3 sequence is 11 residues long. From germline, CDR1 is SQVTM and CDR2 ANQGSEA. V was trimmed by 4 bases and J by 3 bases, leaving 6 bases between them. The CDR3 reads CSVGGEETQYF. The CDR3 DNA follows: TGCAGCGTTGGCGGTGAAGAGACCCAGTACTTC. The whole variable domain, filled in from reference TRBV29-1 and TRBJ2-5, reads SAVISQKPSRDICQRGTSLTIQCQVDSQVTMMFWYRQQPGQSLTLIATANQGSEATYESGFVIDKFPISRPNLTFSTLTVSNMSPEDSSIYLCSVGGEETQYFGPGTRLLVL.

This chain connects TRBV7-9 to TRBJ1-5, with D unclear. The CDR3 loop spans 13 amino acids. Trimming shortened V by 2 bases and J by 5 bases, and 7 bases separated the two germline ends. The V gene's germline CDR1 is SEHNR and CDR2 FQNEAQ (reference sequence). The CDR3 DNA follows: TGTGCCAGCAGCTTAAAGTCGGATCAGCCCCAGCATTTT. It specifies CASSLKSDQPQHF.

The chain carries TRBV7-2 and TRBJ1-2; no definite D call. The germline CDR1 and CDR2 sequences are SGHTA and FQGNSA. There are 14 residues in the CDR3. Trimming took off 4 bases at V and 3 bases at J, with 12 bases between the two ends. In DNA, the CDR3 is TGTGCCAGCAGCTCGGGGAGGGCAGACTATGGCTACACCTTC. Its protein product is CASSSGRADYGYTF.

The rearrangement uses TRBV7-9 and TRBJ1-4; no clear D gene. The CDR3 covers 17 residues. Between the trimmed V and J ends, which lost 2 bases and 0 bases, there was a span of 13 bases. CDR1 and CDR2 (germline): SEHNR, FQNEAQ (reference sequence). The CDR3: CASSLRQVSATNEKLFF. DNA for the CDR3: TGTGCCAGCAGCTTAAGGCAGGTTTCGGCAACTAATGAAAAACTGTTTTTT.

In regard to this clone: This specimen includes other DNA sequences encoding the same CDR3. V gene TRBV2 combines with J gene TRBJ2-3; 8 bases agree with TRBD1. V lost 7 bases to trimming and J lost 8 bases; unmatched junction nucleotides: 11. The CDR3 covers 14 residues. Per germline, CDR1 SNHLY and CDR2 FYNNEI. The CDR3 bases are TGTGCCAGCATTTGGCTGCAGGGGGCGGGTACGCAGTATTTT. Protein product: CASIWLQGAGTQYF. The whole variable domain, filled in from reference TRBV2 and TRBJ2-3, reads EPEVTQTPSHQVTQMGQEVILRCVPISNHLYFYWYRQILGQKVEFLVSFYNNEISEKSEIFDDQFSVERPDGSNFTLKIRSTKLEDSAMYFCASIWLQGAGTQYFGPGTRLTVL.

The V and J genes are TRBV30 and TRBJ2-1, with D tentatively TRBD2 (6 bases). Trimming stripped 0 bases from V and 6 bases from J, with 9 bases between. CDR1 and CDR2 from the germline V gene are GTSNPN and SVGIG (reference sequence). CDR3 length: 13 residues. The chain's CDR3 is CAWSVLGGNEQFF. In nucleotides, the CDR3 is TGTGCCTGGAGTGTACTGGGGGGCAATGAGCAGTTCTTC.

The rearrangement joins TRBV7-3 to TRBJ2-7; 9 positions match TRBD1. Germline CDR1 SGHTA, CDR2 FQGTGA. J gave up 1 base and V 4 bases, and 2 bases lay outside the gene matches. The CDR3 spans 14 residues. The CDR3 DNA reads TGTGCCAGCAGCTGGGGACAGGGTTCCTACGAGCAGTACTTC. Residues: CASSWGQGSYEQYF. The entire variable domain, with the rest obtained from reference TRBV7-3 and TRBJ2-7, is as follows: GAGVSQTPSNKVTEKGKYVELRCDPISGHTALYWYRQSLGQGPEFLIYFQGTGAADDSGLPNDRFFAVRPEGSVSTLKIQRTERGDSAVYLCASSWGQGSYEQYFGPGTRLTVT.

The chain joins TRBV7-3 to TRBJ2-5; 15 bases are shared with TRBD2. Trimming cost V 5 bases and J 2 bases; bases outside gene matches: 3. From germline, CDR1 is SGHTA and CDR2 FQGTGA. The CDR3 consists of 16 residues. Written as DNA, the CDR3 is TGTGCCAGCAGCCCCGGACTAGCGGGGGGGCAAGAGACCCAGTACTTC. This sequence encodes CASSPGLAGGQETQYF.

The CDR3 nucleotides read TGTGCCAGCAGTCTTGGGGCTACTAACCAAGAGACCCAGTACTTC. It translates to CASSLGATNQETQYF. The chain combines TRBV27 with TRBJ2-5, with a weak D call TRBD1 (5 bases). Looked up from germline, CDR1 is MNHEY and CDR2 is SMNVEV (reference sequence). Trimming stripped 5 bases from V and 0 bases from J, with 13 bases between. The CDR3 is 15 residues long.

This chain links TRBV21-1 with TRBJ2-2; TRBD1 is the table's D call and was not checked against the DNA. TRBV21-1 is noted as a pseudogene. The CDR3 runs 14 residues. CDR3 protein: CASSLRDTTGELFF. The CDR3 bases are TGTGCCAGCAGCCTCCGGGACACCACCGGGGAGCTGTTTTTT.

This clone occurred once. The junction and the germline gene differ at one end; a read error may be behind it. This same CDR3 is encoded by further DNA sequences in the sample. The chain joins TRBV7-2 to TRBJ1-1; D possibly corresponds to TRBD1 (6 bases). The CDR3 has 13 amino acids. Germline CDR1 is SGHTA and CDR2 is FQGNSA. CDR3 residues: CASSPRQVSEAFF. The CDR3 nucleotides read TGTGCCAGCAGCCCAAGACAGGTATCTGAGGCTTTCTTT.

V is TRBV5-4 and J is TRBJ1-1; D is possibly TRBD1 (5 bases). The V and J ends lost 10 bases and 0 bases respectively, with 13 bases between them. The CDR3 contains 13 residues. Germline values: CDR1 SGHNT, CDR2 YYREEE (reference sequence). CDR3: CALGRGLNTEAFF. The CDR3 nucleotides are TGTGCCCTCGGGAGGGGCTTGAACACTGAAGCTTTCTTT.

V is TRBV5-4 and J is TRBJ2-3; D is unresolved. This CDR3 has 16 residues. The V gene lost 1 base and the J gene lost 0 bases, with 12 bases spanning the gap. Germline V gene data show CDR1 as SGHNT and CDR2 as YYREEE (reference sequence). This CDR3 is CASSLNRHSSTDTQYF. Written as DNA, the CDR3 is TGTGCCAGCAGCTTGAACAGACACTCTAGCACAGATACGCAGTATTTT.

Only a few counts were recorded for this clone. The chain is built from TRBV7-6 and TRBJ1-2, with TRBD1 matching 10 bases. The CDR3 totals 15 residues. J gave up 6 bases and V 5 bases, and 9 bases lay outside the gene matches. The V gene's germline CDR1 is SGHVS and CDR2 FNYEAQ. CDR3 DNA sequence: TGTGCCAGCAGCCTCGCCGCGACAGGGGGCGATGGCTACACCTTC. This gives the protein CASSLAATGGDGYTF. The full variable domain, with the rest looked up from reference TRBV7-6 and TRBJ1-2, is GAGVSQSPRYKVTKRGQDVALRCDPISGHVSLYWYRQALGQGPEFLTYFNYEAQQDKSGLPNDRFSAERPEGSISTLTIQRTEQRDSAMYRCASSLAATGGDGYTFGSGTRLTVV.

This clone has more than one count but fewer than ten. V gene TRBV5-4 combines with J gene TRBJ1-2; TRBD1 agrees at 7 bases. Unmatched junction bases numbered 9, after V lost 8 bases and J lost 5 bases. Germline V gene lookup returns CDR1 SGHNT and CDR2 YYREEE (reference sequence). The CDR3 contains 13 residues. The DNA for the CDR3 is TGTGCCAGTCGACCCGGGACAGTTTATGGCTACACCTTC. This sequence encodes CASRPGTVYGYTF.

The chain carries TRBV6-5 and TRBJ2-2; the match to TRBD1 covers 7 bases. The ends lost 6 bases at V and 5 bases at J; junction bases unmatched: 9. CDR3 length: 15 amino acids. Germline CDR1 is MNHEY and CDR2 is SVGAGI. The chain's CDR3 is CASRDRQGDTGELFF. The CDR3 DNA follows: TGTGCCAGCAGAGATAGACAGGGAGATACCGGGGAGCTGTTTTTT.

This clone is a singleton in its sample. This chain uses TRBV7-2 with TRBJ2-7; 15 positions agree with TRBD2. V shed 4 bases and J 7 bases; nucleotides not matched to a gene: 5. CDR3 length: 15 amino acids. Looked up from germline, CDR1 is SGHTA and CDR2 is FQGNSA. The CDR3 DNA follows: TGTGCCAGCAGCTCCCGGACTAGCGGGGGGGGAGAGCAGTACTTC. This codes for CASSSRTSGGGEQYF.

The chain is built from TRBV19 and TRBJ2-1; D unclear. CDR3 size: 15 residues. Germline assignment: CDR1 LNHDA and CDR2 SQIVND (reference sequence). V dropped 3 bases and J dropped 4 bases, with 13 bases sitting between them. The CDR3 region has the DNA TGTGCCAGTAGTATCGGCGGATCCCTTTACAATGAGCAGTTCTTC. Protein sequence: CASSIGGSLYNEQFF. Full variable domain (remainder filled in from reference TRBV19 and TRBJ2-1): DGGITQSPKYLFRKEGQNVTLSCEQNLNHDAMYWYRQDPGQGLRLIYYSQIVNDFQKGDIAEGYSVSREKKESFPLTVTSAQKNPTAFYLCASSIGGSLYNEQFFGPGTRLTVL.

This sequence joins TRBV7-6 and TRBJ2-7; 9 bases match TRBD1. The CDR3 extends over 13 amino acids. V shed 4 bases and J 3 bases; nucleotides not matched to a gene: 1. Per the germline V gene, CDR1 is SGHVS and CDR2 is FNYEAQ. The CDR3 DNA sequence: TGTGCCAGCAGCTGGGACAGGGACTACGAGCAGTACTTC. This encodes CASSWDRDYEQYF.

V and J are TRBV5-1 and TRBJ1-3; no clear D. Per germline, CDR1 SGHRS and CDR2 YFSETQ. The CDR3 contains 16 residues. The V and J ends lost 4 bases and 0 bases respectively, with 14 bases between them. CDR3: CASSPSGSASGNTIYF. As DNA, the CDR3 is TGCGCCAGCAGCCCTAGTGGATCAGCCTCTGGAAACACCATATATTTT.

The chain combines TRBV11-1 with TRBJ2-3; 13 positions agree with TRBD2. Germline V CDR1 and CDR2: SGHAT, FQDESV (reference sequence). V lost 4 bases to trimming and J lost 4 bases; unmatched junction nucleotides: 5. The CDR3 sequence is 16 residues long. For the CDR3, the DNA is TGTGCCAGCAGCTCCGGACTAGCGGGAGTGGCAGATACGCAGTATTTT. Translating it yields CASSSGLAGVADTQYF.

The J gene is TRBJ2-7, the V gene TRBV6-1, with a tentative D call TRBD1 (6 bases). The CDR3 has 15 amino acids. The V end was cut by 2 bases, the J end by 2 bases, with 13 bases between. Germline V gives CDR1 MNHNS, CDR2 SASEGT. The CDR3 loop is CASSEFGTPTYEQYF. DNA for the CDR3: TGTGCCAGCAGTGAATTCGGGACACCCACCTACGAGCAGTACTTC.

In this sample, this clone turned up a few times. The chain carries TRBV28 and TRBJ1-5, with D unclear. Germline CDR1 is MDHEN and CDR2 is SYDVKM. V gave up 2 bases and J gave up 4 bases, with 3 bases separating them. CDR3 length equals 12 residues. DNA for the CDR3: TGTGCCAGCAGTTTACGGAATCAGCCCCAGCATTTT. It yields the protein CASSLRNQPQHF.

The rearrangement uses TRBV7-2 and TRBJ2-1; 13 positions agree with TRBD2. CDR1 is SGHTA, CDR2 FQGNSA, per germline. Losses at the gene ends were 3 bases for V and 4 bases for J; bases not matched to a gene: 6. The CDR3 spans 17 residues. The CDR3 nucleotides are TGTGCCAGCAGCTTTTATCGGACTAGCGGGGGATACAATGAGCAGTTCTTC. This translates into CASSFYRTSGGYNEQFF.

This chain uses TRBV5-8 with TRBJ2-5; 8 bases map to TRBD2. Germline CDR1 and CDR2: SGHTS and YDEGEE. The CDR3 loop spans 14 amino acids. V gave up 0 bases and J gave up 7 bases; unmatched junction bases: 5. This CDR3 reads CASSLASGLRTQYF. In DNA, the CDR3 is TGTGCCAGCAGCTTGGCTAGCGGGTTGAGGACCCAGTACTTC.

The chain joins TRBV6-1 to TRBJ2-1, with 8 bases lining up with TRBD2. The ends lost 1 base at V and 7 bases at J; junction bases unmatched: 6. CDR1 is MNHNS and CDR2 is SASEGT in the germline V gene. This CDR3 is 15 amino acids long. The CDR3 nucleotides read TGTGCCAGCAGTGAAGGGACTAGCTTATGGAATGAGCAGTTCTTC. Protein: CASSEGTSLWNEQFF.

The chain couples TRBV18 to TRBJ1-2, with 7 bases fitting TRBD1. Trimming cost V 0 bases and J 5 bases; bases outside gene matches: 9. The CDR3 is 16 amino acids. Per germline, CDR1 KGHSH and CDR2 LQKENI. CDR3 region: CASSPPGTVNLYGYTF. The CDR3 nucleotides read TGTGCCAGCTCACCACCTGGGACAGTTAATCTTTATGGCTACACCTTC.